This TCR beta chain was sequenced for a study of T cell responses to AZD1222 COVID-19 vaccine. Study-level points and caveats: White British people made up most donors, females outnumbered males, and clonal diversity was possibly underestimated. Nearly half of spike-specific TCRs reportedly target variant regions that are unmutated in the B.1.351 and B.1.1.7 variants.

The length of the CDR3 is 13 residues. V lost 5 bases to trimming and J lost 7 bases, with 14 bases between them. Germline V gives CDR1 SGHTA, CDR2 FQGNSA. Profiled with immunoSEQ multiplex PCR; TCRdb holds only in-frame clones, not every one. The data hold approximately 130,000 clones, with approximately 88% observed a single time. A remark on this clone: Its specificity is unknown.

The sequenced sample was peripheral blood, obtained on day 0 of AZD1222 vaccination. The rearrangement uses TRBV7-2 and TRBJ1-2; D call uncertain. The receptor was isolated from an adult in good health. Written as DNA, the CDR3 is TGTGCCAGCAGCCAGGACCGCATCTCTGGCTACACCTTC. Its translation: CASSQDRISGYTF. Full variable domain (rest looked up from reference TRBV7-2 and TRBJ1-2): GAGVSQSPSNKVTEKGKDVELRCDPISGHTALYWYRQSLGQGLEFLIYFQGNSAPDKSGLPSDRFSAERTGGSVSTLTIQRTQQEDSAVYLCASSQDRISGYTFGSGTRLTVV.